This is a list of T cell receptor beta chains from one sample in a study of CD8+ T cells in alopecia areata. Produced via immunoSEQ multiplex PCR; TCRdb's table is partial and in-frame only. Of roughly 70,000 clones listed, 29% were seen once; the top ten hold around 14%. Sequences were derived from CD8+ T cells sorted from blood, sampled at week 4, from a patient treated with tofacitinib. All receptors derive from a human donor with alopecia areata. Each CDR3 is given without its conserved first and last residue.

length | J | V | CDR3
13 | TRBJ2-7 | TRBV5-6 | ASSLLRGRRNEQY
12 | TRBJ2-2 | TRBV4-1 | ASSQVLNTGELF
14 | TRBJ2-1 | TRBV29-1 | SVPGVAGAGPNEQF
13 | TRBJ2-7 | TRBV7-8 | ASSWAPPGGDEQY
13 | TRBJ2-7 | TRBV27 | ASSFVGTSSYEQY
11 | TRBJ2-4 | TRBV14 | ASSLLGKNIQY
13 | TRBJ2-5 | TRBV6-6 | ASSLSSATQETQY
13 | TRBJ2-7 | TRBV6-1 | ASSELTGTPYEQY
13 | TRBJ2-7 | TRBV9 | ASSVAASGLYEQY
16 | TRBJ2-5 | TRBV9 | ASSMTGLAGVFAETQY
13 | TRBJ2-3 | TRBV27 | ASSPRTVSTDTQY
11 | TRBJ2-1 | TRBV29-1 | SPRAGAYNEQF
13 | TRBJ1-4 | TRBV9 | ASSVGAPFNEKLF